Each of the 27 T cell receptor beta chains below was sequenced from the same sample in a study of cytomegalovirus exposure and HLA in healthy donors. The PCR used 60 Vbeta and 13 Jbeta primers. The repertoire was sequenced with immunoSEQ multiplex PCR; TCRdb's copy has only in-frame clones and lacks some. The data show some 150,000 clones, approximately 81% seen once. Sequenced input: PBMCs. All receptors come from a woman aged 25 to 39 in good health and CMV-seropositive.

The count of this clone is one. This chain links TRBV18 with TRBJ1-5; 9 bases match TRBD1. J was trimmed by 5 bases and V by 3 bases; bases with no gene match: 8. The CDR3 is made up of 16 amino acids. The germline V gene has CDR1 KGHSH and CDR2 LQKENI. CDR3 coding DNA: TGTGCCAGCTCACCTTCGGGGACAGGGAGAGATCAGCCCCAGCATTTT. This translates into CASSPSGTGRDQPQHF.

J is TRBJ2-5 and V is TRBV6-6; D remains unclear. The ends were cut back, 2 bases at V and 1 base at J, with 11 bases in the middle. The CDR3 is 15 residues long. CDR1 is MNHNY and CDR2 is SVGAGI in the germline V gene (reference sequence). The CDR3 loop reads CASSYDTLPQETQYF. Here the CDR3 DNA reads TGTGCCAGCAGTTACGACACCCTACCCCAAGAGACCCAGTACTTC.

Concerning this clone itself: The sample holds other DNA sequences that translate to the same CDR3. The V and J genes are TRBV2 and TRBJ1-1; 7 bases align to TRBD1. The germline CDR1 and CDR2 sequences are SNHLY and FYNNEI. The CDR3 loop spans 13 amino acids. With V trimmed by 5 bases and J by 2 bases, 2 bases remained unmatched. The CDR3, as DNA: TGTGCCAGCAGTCGACAGGGTAACACTGAAGCTTTCTTT. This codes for CASSRQGNTEAFF.

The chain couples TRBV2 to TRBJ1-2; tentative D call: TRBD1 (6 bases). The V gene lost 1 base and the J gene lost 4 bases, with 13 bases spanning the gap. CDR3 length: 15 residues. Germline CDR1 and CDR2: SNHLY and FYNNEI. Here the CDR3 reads CASSEVGQGVYGYTF. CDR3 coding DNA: TGTGCCAGCAGTGAAGTGGGACAAGGAGTCTATGGCTACACCTTC.

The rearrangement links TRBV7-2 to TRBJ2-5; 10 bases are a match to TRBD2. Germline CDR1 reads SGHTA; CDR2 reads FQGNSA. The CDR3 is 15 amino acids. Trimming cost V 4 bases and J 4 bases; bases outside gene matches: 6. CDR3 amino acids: CASSSQRGGGETQYF. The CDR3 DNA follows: TGTGCCAGCAGCTCCCAGCGGGGGGGCGGAGAGACCCAGTACTTC.

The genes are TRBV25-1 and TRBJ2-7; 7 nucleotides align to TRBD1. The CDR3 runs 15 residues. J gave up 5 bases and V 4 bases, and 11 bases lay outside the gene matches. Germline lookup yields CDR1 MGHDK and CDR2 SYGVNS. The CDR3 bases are TGTGCCAGCAGTGTTCCCGGCGACAGGGACGACGAGCAGTACTTC. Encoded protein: CASSVPGDRDDEQYF.

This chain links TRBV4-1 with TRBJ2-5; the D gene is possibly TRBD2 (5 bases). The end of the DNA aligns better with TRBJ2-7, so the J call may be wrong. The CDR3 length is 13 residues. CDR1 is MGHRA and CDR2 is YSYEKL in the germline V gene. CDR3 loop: CASSPRTAYEQYF. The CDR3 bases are TGCGCCAGCAGCCCCCGGACTGCCTACGAGCAGTACTTC.

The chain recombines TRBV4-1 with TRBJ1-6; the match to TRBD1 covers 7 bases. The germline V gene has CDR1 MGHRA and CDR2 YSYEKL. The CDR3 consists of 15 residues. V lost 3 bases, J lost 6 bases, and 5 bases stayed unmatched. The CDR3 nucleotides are TGCGCCAGCAGCCAGCCTCGGGACAGTAATTCACCCCTCCACTTT. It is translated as CASSQPRDSNSPLHF.

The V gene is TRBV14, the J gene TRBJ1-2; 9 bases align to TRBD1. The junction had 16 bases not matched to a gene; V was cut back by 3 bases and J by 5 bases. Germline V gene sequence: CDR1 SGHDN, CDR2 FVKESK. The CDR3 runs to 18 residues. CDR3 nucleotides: TGTGCCAGCAGCCAGGATACCGGGACAGGGATGTTCTGGTATGGCTACACCTTC. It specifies CASSQDTGTGMFWYGYTF.

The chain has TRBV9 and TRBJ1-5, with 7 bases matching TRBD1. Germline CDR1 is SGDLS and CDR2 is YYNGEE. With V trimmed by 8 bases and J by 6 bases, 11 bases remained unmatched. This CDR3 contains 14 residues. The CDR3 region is CASSNTGAGQPQHF. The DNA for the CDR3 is TGTGCCAGTTCAAATACAGGGGCCGGTCAGCCCCAGCATTTT.

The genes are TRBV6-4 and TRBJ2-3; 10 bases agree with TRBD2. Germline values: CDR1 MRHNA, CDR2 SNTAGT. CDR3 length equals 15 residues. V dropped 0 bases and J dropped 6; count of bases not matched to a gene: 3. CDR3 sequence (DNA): TGTGCCAGCAGTGACTCGATTAGCGGGGGGGATACGCAGTATTTT. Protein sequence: CASSDSISGGDTQYF.

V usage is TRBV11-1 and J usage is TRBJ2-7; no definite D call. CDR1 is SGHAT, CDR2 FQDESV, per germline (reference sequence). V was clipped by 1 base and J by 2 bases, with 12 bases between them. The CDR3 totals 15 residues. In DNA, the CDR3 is TGTGCCAGCAGCTTAGTGGGCGTAGGCCCCTACGAGCAGTACTTC. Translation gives CASSLVGVGPYEQYF.

CDR3 DNA: TGTGCCAGCAGCTTAGATAGTCAGGGGGCACTTGAAAAACTGTTTTTT. Amino acids: CASSLDSQGALEKLFF. The chain uses TRBV11-2 and TRBJ1-4; 8 nucleotides match TRBD1. Germline V gene data show CDR1 as SGHAT and CDR2 as FQNNGV. Trimming cost V 0 bases and J 7 bases; bases outside gene matches: 7. This CDR3 has 16 amino acids.

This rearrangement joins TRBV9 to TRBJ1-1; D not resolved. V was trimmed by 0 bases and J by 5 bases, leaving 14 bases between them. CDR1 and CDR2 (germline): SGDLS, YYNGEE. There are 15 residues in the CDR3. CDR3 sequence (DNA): TGTGCCAGCAGCGTAGGGCGAGGGATGGGTACTGAAGCTTTCTTT. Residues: CASSVGRGMGTEAFF.

The CDR3 reads CASSLGAGGNYGYTF. DNA of the CDR3: TGTGCCAGCAGCTTAGGGGCAGGGGGCAACTATGGCTACACCTTC. The chain combines TRBV7-9 with TRBJ1-2; 8 nucleotides line up with TRBD1. This CDR3 has 15 amino acids. V lost 1 base to trimming and J lost 2 bases; unmatched junction nucleotides: 3. Germline V gives CDR1 SEHNR, CDR2 FQNEAQ (reference sequence).

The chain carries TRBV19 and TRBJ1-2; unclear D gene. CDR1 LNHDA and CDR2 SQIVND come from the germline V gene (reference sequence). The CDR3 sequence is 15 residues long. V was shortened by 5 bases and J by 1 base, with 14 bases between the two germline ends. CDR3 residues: CASSPRFSNNYGYTF. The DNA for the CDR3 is TGTGCCAGTAGTCCACGGTTTTCCAATAACTATGGCTACACCTTC.

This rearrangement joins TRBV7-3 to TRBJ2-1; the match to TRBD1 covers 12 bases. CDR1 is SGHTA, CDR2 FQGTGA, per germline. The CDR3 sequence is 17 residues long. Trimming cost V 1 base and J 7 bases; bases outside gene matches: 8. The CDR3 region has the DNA TGTGCCAGCAGCTTAAGACCGGGACAGGGGGCGTCTAATGAGCAGTTCTTC. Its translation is CASSLRPGQGASNEQFF.

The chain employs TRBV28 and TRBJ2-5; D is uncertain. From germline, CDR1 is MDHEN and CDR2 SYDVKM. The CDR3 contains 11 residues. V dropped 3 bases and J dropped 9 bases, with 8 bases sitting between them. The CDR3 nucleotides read TGTGCCAGCAGTTTCGGGTCGTCCCAGTACTTC. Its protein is CASSFGSSQYF.

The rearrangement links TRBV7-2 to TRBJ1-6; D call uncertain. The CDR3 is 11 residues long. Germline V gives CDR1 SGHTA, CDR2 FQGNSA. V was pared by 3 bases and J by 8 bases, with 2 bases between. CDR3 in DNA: TGTGCCAGCAGCTTCTATTCACCCCTCCACTTT. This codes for CASSFYSPLHF. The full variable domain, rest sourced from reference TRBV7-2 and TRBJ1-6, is GAGVSQSPSNKVTEKGKDVELRCDPISGHTALYWYRQSLGQGLEFLIYFQGNSAPDKSGLPSDRFSAERTGGSVSTLTIQRTQQEDSAVYLCASSFYSPLHFGNGTRLTVT.

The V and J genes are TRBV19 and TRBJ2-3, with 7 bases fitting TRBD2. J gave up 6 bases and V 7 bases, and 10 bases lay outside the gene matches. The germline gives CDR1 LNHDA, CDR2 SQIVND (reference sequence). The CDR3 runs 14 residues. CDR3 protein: CASTPGGSADTQYF. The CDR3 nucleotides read TGTGCCAGTACCCCCGGGGGGTCCGCGGATACGCAGTATTTT.

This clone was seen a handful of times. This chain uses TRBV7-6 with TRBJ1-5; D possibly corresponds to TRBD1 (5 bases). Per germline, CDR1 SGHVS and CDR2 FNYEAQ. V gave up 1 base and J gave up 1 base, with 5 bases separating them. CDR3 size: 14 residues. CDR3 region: CASSLGQSNQPQHF. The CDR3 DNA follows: TGTGCCAGCAGCTTAGGACAGAGCAATCAGCCCCAGCATTTT.

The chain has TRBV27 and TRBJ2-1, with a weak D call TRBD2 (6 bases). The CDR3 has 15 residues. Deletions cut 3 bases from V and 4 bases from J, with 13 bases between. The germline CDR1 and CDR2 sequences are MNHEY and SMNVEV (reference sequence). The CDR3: CASSFGGGLYNEQFF. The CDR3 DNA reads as TGTGCCAGCAGTTTTGGTGGGGGACTTTACAATGAGCAGTTCTTC.

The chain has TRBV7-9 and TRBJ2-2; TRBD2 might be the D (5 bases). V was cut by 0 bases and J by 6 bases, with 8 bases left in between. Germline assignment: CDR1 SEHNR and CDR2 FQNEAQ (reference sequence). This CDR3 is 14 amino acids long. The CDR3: CASSLAPGSGELFF. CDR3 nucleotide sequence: TGTGCCAGCAGCTTAGCGCCGGGGTCCGGGGAGCTGTTTTTT.

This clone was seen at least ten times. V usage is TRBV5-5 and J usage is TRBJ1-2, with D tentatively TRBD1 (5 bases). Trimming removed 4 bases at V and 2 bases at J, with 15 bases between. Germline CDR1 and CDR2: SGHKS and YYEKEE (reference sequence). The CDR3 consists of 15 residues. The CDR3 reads CASSVDSARNYGYTF. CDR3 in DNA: TGTGCCAGCAGCGTCGACAGTGCGAGAAACTATGGCTACACCTTC.

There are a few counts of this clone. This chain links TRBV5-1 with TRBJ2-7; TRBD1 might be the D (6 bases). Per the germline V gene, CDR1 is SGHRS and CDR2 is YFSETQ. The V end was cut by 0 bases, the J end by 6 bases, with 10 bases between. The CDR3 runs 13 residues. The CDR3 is CASSLDTGTEQYF. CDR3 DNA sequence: TGCGCCAGCAGCTTGGATACAGGGACCGAGCAGTACTTC.

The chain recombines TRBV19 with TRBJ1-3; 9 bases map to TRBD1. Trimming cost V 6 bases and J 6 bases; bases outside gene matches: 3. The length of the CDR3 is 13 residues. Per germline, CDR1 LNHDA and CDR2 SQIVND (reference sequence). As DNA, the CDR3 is TGTGCCAGTAGACTACAGGGGGCAAACACCATATATTTT. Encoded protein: CASRLQGANTIYF.

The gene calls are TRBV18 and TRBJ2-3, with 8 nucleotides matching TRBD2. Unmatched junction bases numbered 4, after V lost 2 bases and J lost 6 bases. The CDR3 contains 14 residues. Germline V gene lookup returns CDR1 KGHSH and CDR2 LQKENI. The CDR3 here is CASSPGLARDTQYF. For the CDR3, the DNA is TGTGCCAGCTCACCAGGACTAGCTCGGGATACGCAGTATTTT.